The T cell receptor (beta chain) described here comes from a study of blood T cell repertoires in COVID-19 (dated by TCRdb to about 2020). In terms of the full investigation: Collaborator samples came from the United States, Italy and Spain and covered acute and convalescent phases of COVID-19. Where available, HLA class I and class II types were obtained from metadata supplied by the sample provider rather than from assay-based typing. The repertoires were made available in a free public database intended to serve as a resource for research on the immune response to SARS-CoV-2. Samples came from the ongoing ImmuneRACE study (first 160 participants) plus 1,254 subjects from 6 global collaborators. The dataset comprised deeply sampled blood TCRbeta repertoires from subjects exposed to, actively infected with, or recovered from COVID-19. Nearly every sample came with metadata listing a de-identified subject ID, COVID-19 status, age in years and sex. The material from the prospective study consisted of cDNA or gDNA derived from T cells, B-cell-depleted T cells, or PBMCs. Study-wide conclusions, independent of this receptor: The amount of clinical and demographic metadata varied by source and participant and was provided uncurated.

Taken from the germline V gene (reference sequence), the CDR1 and CDR2 loops are MNHEY and SMNVEV. CDR3 length: 14 amino acids, cysteine to phenylalanine. The read is trimmed to its CDR3 DNA, 42 bases read in frame from base 1. At the junction V is shortened by 4 bases and J by 4 bases, with 10 bases in between. On this clone itself: The antigen it binds to is not known. Qualities for individual bases were not recorded, and no much larger clone is one base off.

TCRbeta CDR3 regions were amplified from genomic DNA by means of the immunoSEQ Assay, a bias-controlled multiplex PCR. Regarding the original processing steps: The number of nucleated cells in each sample was estimated from the amplification of reference gene primers within the assay. Sequence reads were collapsed and filtered to measure the absolute abundance of every unique TCRbeta CDR3 rearrangement. Productive Simpson clonality was computed per sample as the square root of Simpson's diversity index over productive rearrangements. Imported from immuneACCESS, the table was reduced by TCRdb to in-frame sequences with V and J called. These copies leave out some clones; in studies compared against another copy, an unresolved V gene accounts for under half, and the cause of the remainder is not known. V, J and clone size are those of that table, while D and trimming were read from the DNA. This sample holds some 150,000 clones; around 89% were observed only once. 2.5% to 3% of the sample rests with the top ten.

The collaborating institutions used their own protocols to collect whole blood in K2EDTA tubes. For TCRbeta analysis, collaborators shipped samples as frozen whole blood, isolated PBMCs, or DNA extracted from either of those sample types. The sequenced sample was peripheral blood. The origin of this receptor is a man aged 60 to 75 with active or convalescent COVID-19. This sequence uses TRBV27 and TRBJ1-4; the D gene is perhaps TRBD1, from 5 matching bases. The DNA sequence is as follows: TGTGCCAGCAGTTCTCCAGGGATTAATGAAAAACTGTTTTTT. Translated, it gives CASSSPGINEKLFF.